These 3 T cell receptor beta chains originate from one sample sequenced in a study of patients and donors after allogeneic stem cell transplantation. Using its own MiXCR run on the RT-PCR reads, TCRdb lists one record per CDR3 protein. The sample yields some 960,000 distinct CDR3 sequences, under 20% seen once. The sample consisted of blood, either unsorted or a sorted T cell fraction (not recorded which). These receptor sequences come from a human donor who was either an allogeneic HSCT recipient or a stem cell or donor lymphocyte infusion donor (not recorded which). It is not recorded whose cells these are; they may come from a transplant donor.

This clonotype was counted a few times. The V gene is TRBV2, the J gene TRBJ2-7; 7 bases agree with TRBD2. Germline trimming cut 4 bases from V and 3 bases from J; bases unmatched to any gene: 9. This CDR3 has 15 amino acids. Germline V gene data show CDR1 as SNHLY and CDR2 as FYNNEI. The CDR3 DNA reads as TGTGCCAGCAGTGTTATATGGGGGGGAAACTACGAGCAGTACTTC. It encodes CASSVIWGGNYEQYF.

The CDR3 loop is CAWSGGGGGYTF. The CDR3, as DNA: TGTGCCTGGAGTGGCGGGGGGGGAGGCTACACCTTC. This sequence joins TRBV30 and TRBJ1-2; a weak D match, TRBD1 (5 bases). V shed 1 base and J shed 8 bases, with 11 bases lying between them. There are 12 residues in the CDR3. Germline V gene data show CDR1 as GTSNPN and CDR2 as SVGIG (reference sequence).

The rearrangement links TRBV19 to TRBJ1-2; weak D call: TRBD1 (5 bases). CDR1 and CDR2 (germline): LNHDA, SQIVND (reference sequence). The CDR3 loop spans 14 amino acids. V was shortened by 0 bases and J by 4 bases, with 9 bases between the two germline ends. This CDR3 is CASSIEATAYGYTF. The CDR3 nucleotides are TGTGCCAGTAGTATAGAAGCGACAGCCTATGGCTACACCTTC.